Listed below are T cell receptor beta chains from one sample, sequenced in a study of CD8+ T cells in alopecia areata. TCRdb's table, derived via immunoSEQ multiplex PCR, lists solely in-frame clones and lacks some. The profile covers 100,000 to 150,000 clones, with approximately 47% appearing a single time and approximately 10% taken by the ten largest. The specimen sequenced was NKG2D-low CD8+ T cells sorted from blood. Receptors were obtained from a human donor with alopecia areata. Both conserved end residues are part of each CDR3. A D gene is named only where the DNA matches it firmly. Clone size is not always given. Where it is, it says once, few, many or a class for expanded clones.

cdr3_aa: CASSFEQGINEQFF
cdr3_nt: TGTGCCAGCAGTTTCGAACAGGGTATAAATGAGCAGTTCTTC
clone_size: -
j_call: TRBJ2-1
v_call: TRBV27
d_call: -

cdr3_aa: CASTPKGGTKCGYTF
cdr3_nt: TGCGCCAGCACCCCCAAGGGGGGGACAAAATGTGGCTACACCTTC
clone_size: few
j_call: TRBJ1-2
v_call: TRBV23-1
d_call: -

cdr3_aa: CAWSETRDNEQFF
cdr3_nt: TGTGCCTGGAGTGAGACACGAGACAATGAGCAGTTCTTC
clone_size: -
j_call: TRBJ2-1
v_call: TRBV30
d_call: -

cdr3_aa: CASSLLGADEQYF
cdr3_nt: TGTGCCAGCAGTTTATTGGGGGCGGACGAGCAGTACTTC
clone_size: -
j_call: TRBJ2-7
v_call: TRBV27
d_call: -

cdr3_aa: CASSGGIGEQYF
cdr3_nt: TGTGCCAGCAGCGGTGGTATAGGCGAGCAGTACTTC
clone_size: -
j_call: TRBJ2-7
v_call: TRBV11-2
d_call: -

cdr3_aa: CSVWVSDHQDTQYF
cdr3_nt: TGCAGCGTATGGGTTTCGGACCATCAAGATACGCAGTATTTT
clone_size: -
j_call: TRBJ2-3
v_call: TRBV29-1
d_call: -

cdr3_aa: CASSLNSYEQYF
cdr3_nt: TGTGCCAGCAGCTTGAACTCCTACGAGCAGTACTTC
clone_size: -
j_call: TRBJ2-7
v_call: TRBV11-2
d_call: -

cdr3_aa: CASSLERSYNEQFF
cdr3_nt: TGTGCCAGCAGCTTGGAGCGCTCATACAATGAGCAGTTCTTC
clone_size: -
j_call: TRBJ2-1
v_call: TRBV7-9
d_call: -

cdr3_aa: CSVIGRGGEQYF
cdr3_nt: TGCAGCGTTATAGGGAGAGGGGGGGAGCAGTACTTC
clone_size: -
j_call: TRBJ2-7
v_call: TRBV29-1
d_call: -

cdr3_aa: CSVDFGRGDEQYF
cdr3_nt: TGCAGCGTTGATTTTGGGAGGGGGGACGAGCAGTACTTC
clone_size: few
j_call: TRBJ2-7
v_call: TRBV29-1
d_call: -

cdr3_aa: CAWSLGGPQETQYF
cdr3_nt: TGTGCCTGGAGTCTGGGGGGGCCTCAAGAGACCCAGTACTTC
clone_size: -
j_call: TRBJ2-5
v_call: TRBV30
d_call: -

cdr3_aa: CASSFSGSKYF
cdr3_nt: TGCGCCAGCAGCTTTAGCGGGTCCAAGTACTTC
clone_size: once
j_call: TRBJ2-7
v_call: TRBV5-1
d_call: TRBD2

cdr3_aa: CASSFRGIDEQYF
cdr3_nt: TGTGCCAGCAGTTTTCGGGGCATCGACGAGCAGTACTTC
clone_size: -
j_call: TRBJ2-7
v_call: TRBV28
d_call: -

cdr3_aa: CSVEEAGSGTEAFF
cdr3_nt: TGCAGCGTTGAAGAAGCTGGGAGTGGCACTGAAGCTTTCTTT
clone_size: few
j_call: TRBJ1-1
v_call: TRBV29-1
d_call: -

cdr3_aa: CSVDKENTGELFF
cdr3_nt: TGCAGCGTTGACAAGGAGAACACCGGGGAGCTGTTTTTT
clone_size: few
j_call: TRBJ2-2
v_call: TRBV29-1
d_call: -

cdr3_aa: CAWSIAGGPSDTQYF
cdr3_nt: TGTGCCTGGAGCATAGCGGGGGGGCCGTCAGATACGCAGTATTTT
clone_size: -
j_call: TRBJ2-3
v_call: TRBV30
d_call: TRBD2

cdr3_aa: CASRLIASSYNEQFF
cdr3_nt: TGTGCCAGCAGACTTATAGCCTCCTCCTACAATGAGCAGTTCTTC
clone_size: -
j_call: TRBJ2-1
v_call: TRBV5-6
d_call: -

cdr3_aa: CASRGARDTQYF
cdr3_nt: TGTGCCAGCCGGGGGGCTCGAGATACGCAGTATTTT
clone_size: -
j_call: TRBJ2-3
v_call: TRBV28
d_call: -

cdr3_aa: CASSPALSQYNEQFF
cdr3_nt: TGTGCCAGCAGCCCGGCATTATCCCAGTACAATGAGCAGTTCTTC
clone_size: -
j_call: TRBJ2-1
v_call: TRBV7-9
d_call: -

cdr3_aa: CSIQEPNTGELFF
cdr3_nt: TGCAGCATACAGGAACCAAACACCGGGGAGCTGTTTTTT
clone_size: -
j_call: TRBJ2-2
v_call: TRBV29-1
d_call: -

cdr3_aa: CAWGLGGNQPQHF
cdr3_nt: TGTGCCTGGGGCCTGGGCGGCAATCAGCCCCAGCATTTT
clone_size: -
j_call: TRBJ1-5
v_call: TRBV30
d_call: -

cdr3_aa: CASSLVRGTGELFF
cdr3_nt: TGTGCCAGCAGCTTAGTCCGTGGGACCGGGGAGCTGTTTTTT
clone_size: few
j_call: TRBJ2-2
v_call: TRBV13
d_call: -

cdr3_aa: CASSGGTEAFF
cdr3_nt: TGTGCCAGCTCGGGGGGAACTGAAGCTTTCTTT
clone_size: -
j_call: TRBJ1-1
v_call: TRBV27
d_call: -

cdr3_aa: CSVPGQVQETQYF
cdr3_nt: TGCAGCGTCCCGGGACAGGTCCAAGAGACCCAGTACTTC
clone_size: -
j_call: TRBJ2-5
v_call: TRBV29-1
d_call: TRBD1

cdr3_aa: CSKGWEETQYF
cdr3_nt: TGCAGCAAGGGGTGGGAAGAGACCCAGTACTTC
clone_size: few
j_call: TRBJ2-5
v_call: TRBV29-1
d_call: -

cdr3_aa: CASSHLWELNEQYF
cdr3_nt: TGCGCCAGCAGTCATCTATGGGAGCTTAACGAGCAGTACTTC
clone_size: few
j_call: TRBJ2-7
v_call: TRBV23-1
d_call: -